These 12 T cell receptor beta chains were sequenced from one sample in a study of cytomegalovirus exposure and HLA in healthy donors. 13 Jbeta primers and 60 Vbeta primers were used for the PCR. Sequencing used immunoSEQ multiplex PCR; TCRdb keeps in-frame clones, though not all of them. The data hold under 200,000 clones, with roughly 80% observed a single time. The sequencing sample was made of PBMCs. Receptors originate from a woman in her twenties or thirties in good health and CMV-seropositive.

J is TRBJ1-5 and V is TRBV9; 9 bases fit TRBD1. The CDR3 spans 14 residues. Losses at the gene ends were 4 bases for V and 6 bases for J; bases not matched to a gene: 5. The germline V gene encodes CDR1 SGDLS and CDR2 YYNGEE. This chain's CDR3 is CASSPDRGGQPQHF. The CDR3 DNA follows: TGTGCCAGCAGCCCTGACAGGGGGGGTCAGCCCCAGCATTTT.

The rearrangement uses TRBV4-3 and TRBJ1-3; no reliable D call. Between the trimmed V and J ends, which lost 0 bases and 2 bases, there was a span of 11 bases. In germline, CDR1 is LGHNA, CDR2 YSLEER. The length of the CDR3 is 16 residues. The CDR3: CASSQDSGMAGNTIYF. The CDR3 bases are TGCGCCAGCAGCCAAGATTCGGGTATGGCTGGAAACACCATATATTTT.

This chain links TRBV4-3 with TRBJ1-2; D remains ambiguous. The germline CDR1 and CDR2 sequences are LGHNA and YSLEER. The CDR3 loop spans 17 amino acids. V lost 0 bases to trimming and J lost 0 bases, with 14 bases between them. The CDR3: CASSQEIGPRANYGYTF. In nucleotides, the CDR3 is TGCGCCAGCAGCCAAGAAATTGGGCCGCGAGCTAACTATGGCTACACCTTC.

This rearrangement joins TRBV7-8 to TRBJ1-1; D remains ambiguous. CDR1 is SGHVS, CDR2 FQNEAQ, per germline. V gave up 5 bases and J gave up 5 bases, with 12 bases separating them. The CDR3 is 13 residues long. The CDR3 DNA is TGTGCCAGCAGCGGTTTTTCGGGGACTGAAGCTTTCTTT. Encoded protein: CASSGFSGTEAFF.

This clone was detected only once. This chain connects TRBV6-5 to TRBJ2-3; 8 nucleotides match TRBD2. Germline V CDR1 and CDR2: MNHEY, SVGAGI. The CDR3 runs 16 residues. V lost 0 bases, J lost 8 bases, and 10 bases stayed unmatched. In DNA form, the CDR3 reads TGTGCCAGCAGTTACTCAACTAGCGGCGTAGGGGGTACGCAGTATTTT. This sequence encodes CASSYSTSGVGGTQYF.

In its sample, this clone was seen a few times. The chain carries TRBV11-1 and TRBJ2-3; possible D gene TRBD1, 5 bases. V dropped 6 bases and J dropped 2 bases, with 12 bases sitting between them. Germline values: CDR1 SGHAT, CDR2 FQDESV (reference sequence). The CDR3 consists of 14 residues. The CDR3 loop is CASSSGLLTDTQYF. In nucleotides, the CDR3 is TGTGCCAGCAGTTCAGGGCTCCTCACAGATACGCAGTATTTT.

J is TRBJ2-6 and V is TRBV6-1, with D possibly matching TRBD1 (5 bases). Germline lookup yields CDR1 MNHNS and CDR2 SASEGT. This CDR3 is 15 amino acids long. V lost 1 base to trimming and J lost 2 bases, with 6 bases between them. The CDR3 loop reads CASSEETAGANVLTF. The DNA for the CDR3 is TGTGCCAGCAGTGAAGAGACAGCTGGGGCCAACGTCCTGACTTTC.

The chain joins TRBV15 to TRBJ2-3; 10 bases match TRBD1. V gave up 1 base and J gave up 3 bases; unmatched junction bases: 4. Per the germline V gene, CDR1 is LNHNV and CDR2 is YYDKDF (reference sequence). The CDR3 runs 16 residues. The CDR3 sequence is CATSRGQGAGTDTQYF. In DNA, the CDR3 is TGTGCCACCAGCAGAGGACAGGGGGCTGGAACAGATACGCAGTATTTT.

V and J are TRBV4-3 and TRBJ2-3, with 8 bases lining up with TRBD1. CDR1 and CDR2 (germline): LGHNA, YSLEER. The V segment lost 3 bases and the J segment 4 bases; nucleotides outside the gene matches: 6. The CDR3 runs to 15 residues. Here the CDR3 reads CASSHYSGGSDTQYF. The CDR3 DNA reads TGCGCCAGCAGCCATTACTCAGGGGGCTCAGATACGCAGTATTTT.

V and J are TRBV5-4 and TRBJ1-2; D perhaps matches TRBD1 (5 bases). The V and J ends lost 2 bases and 5 bases respectively, with 13 bases between them. This CDR3 is 14 amino acids long. Per germline, CDR1 SGHNT and CDR2 YYREEE (reference sequence). The CDR3 spells CASSLTGKEYGYTF. The CDR3 DNA sequence: TGTGCCAGCAGCTTAACAGGAAAGGAATATGGCTACACCTTC.

This clone was counted once. This chain joins TRBV15 and TRBJ2-6, with D perhaps TRBD2 (5 bases). Germline loops: CDR1 LNHNV, CDR2 YYDKDF (reference sequence). The CDR3 loop spans 16 amino acids. Trimming took 0 bases from V and 4 from J, leaving 10 bases between them. In nucleotides, the CDR3 is TGTGCCACCAGCAGAGATCGGGGTGCGGGGGCCAACGTCCTGACTTTC. Protein: CATSRDRGAGANVLTF.

For this clone: Other DNA variants within this sample encode the same CDR3. CDR3 sequence (DNA): TGTGCCAGCAGCCCTAGGACAGGGTACGAGCAGTACTTC. Translation gives CASSPRTGYEQYF. This chain uses TRBV7-2 with TRBJ2-7; 8 bases are shared with TRBD1. The V and J ends lost 5 bases and 4 bases, in that order; junction bases with no gene match: 4. The CDR3 is 13 amino acids. Germline CDR1 reads SGHTA; CDR2 reads FQGNSA.